A selection of T cell receptor beta chains follows, all from one sample in a study of blood T cell repertoires in COVID-19. The repertoire was sequenced with immunoSEQ multiplex PCR; TCRdb's copy has only in-frame clones and lacks some. Of some 140,000 clones in the sample, roughly 84% were seen once. The sequenced sample was peripheral blood. These receptors all come from a man between 60 and 75 years old with acute or convalescent COVID-19. The CDR3 runs from the conserved cysteine through the conserved F or W. The D gene is left open where the match is weak. Not every row has a clone size; where given, it reads once, few, many or a size class.

j_call v_call d_call clone_size cdr3_aa cdr3_nt
TRBJ2-3 TRBV5-4 TRBD1 NA CASSLRDRGRDTQYF TGTGCCAGCAGCTTGCGGGACAGGGGGCGGGATACGCAGTATTTT
TRBJ1-2 TRBV30 NA once CAWSAPRGSGGNYGYTF TGTGCCTGGAGTGCCCCCAGGGGTTCGGGGGGAAACTATGGCTACACCTTC
TRBJ1-6 TRBV6-5 NA NA CASNPGNSPLHF TGTGCCAGCAACCCAGGGAATTCACCCCTCCACTTT
TRBJ2-3 TRBV6-5 NA NA CASSDWRTDTQYF TGTGCCAGCAGCGACTGGCGCACAGATACGCAGTATTTT
TRBJ2-7 TRBV6-5 TRBD2 NA CASKGGLAGTYEQYF TGTGCCAGCAAAGGTGGGCTAGCGGGCACCTACGAGCAGTACTTC
TRBJ2-3 TRBV19 NA NA CASSIDPSDTQYF TGTGCCAGTAGTATAGACCCCTCAGATACGCAGTATTTT
TRBJ1-1 TRBV5-1 TRBD1 NA CASSLVGTGNTEAFF TGCGCCAGCAGCTTGGTAGGGACAGGGAACACTGAAGCTTTCTTT
TRBJ2-7 TRBV11-1 TRBD2 NA CASSLASASGSVFYEQYF TGTGCCAGCAGCTTAGCCTCCGCTAGCGGGAGCGTCTTCTACGAGCAGTACTTC
TRBJ2-5 TRBV6-1 TRBD2 NA CASSADLAGVKETQYF TGTGCCAGCAGTGCCGACTTAGCGGGGGTAAAAGAGACCCAGTACTTC
TRBJ2-2 TRBV27 NA NA CASSPGQGGTGELFF TGTGCCAGCAGCCCCGGACAGGGAGGGACCGGGGAGCTGTTTTTT
TRBJ2-5 TRBV7-9 TRBD2 NA CASSWASGSVETQYF TGTGCCAGCAGCTGGGCTAGCGGGAGTGTTGAGACCCAGTACTTC
TRBJ2-7 TRBV5-1 NA NA CASSTTGLYEQYF TGCGCCAGCAGCACCACAGGGTTATACGAGCAGTACTTC
TRBJ2-7 TRBV10-3 NA few CAISESLGLIAENPYEQYF TGTGCCATCAGTGAGTCTCTGGGTCTTATAGCGGAAAACCCCTACGAGCAGTACTTC
TRBJ2-7 TRBV6-2/TRBV6-3 TRBD1 once CASSYSTGRGSEQYF TGTGCCAGCAGTTACTCGACGGGCAGGGGGTCAGAGCAGTACTTC
TRBJ1-1 TRBV7-8 NA NA CASSPGLLNTEAFF TGTGCCAGCAGCCCCGGACTGCTGAACACTGAAGCTTTCTTT
TRBJ1-1 TRBV6-5 TRBD1 NA CASTHRGLGNTEAFF TGTGCCAGCACACACAGGGGGCTTGGAAACACTGAAGCTTTCTTT
TRBJ1-5 TRBV6-2/TRBV6-3 NA once CASSYSAGAGAQHF TGTGCCAGCAGTTACAGCGCCGGTGCCGGGGCCCAGCATTTT
TRBJ1-6 TRBV30 NA NA CAWSPTGLSDRNVHF TGTGCCTGGAGCCCAACAGGGCTTAGTGACCGCAACGTCCACTTT
TRBJ1-1 TRBV24-1 TRBD1 NA CATSGRDRGRTFF TGTGCCACCAGTGGGAGGGACAGGGGGCGAACTTTCTTT
TRBJ2-1 TRBV11-1 NA NA CASNWFTSSYNEQFF TGTGCCAGCAACTGGTTCACGAGCTCCTACAATGAGCAGTTCTTC
TRBJ1-2 TRBV5-1 NA few CASSPIPGQSLGGGYTF TGCGCCAGCAGCCCAATTCCGGGACAATCACTCGGAGGTGGCTACACCTTC
TRBJ2-7 TRBV12-5 TRBD1 NA CASGLVLGQLYEQYF TGTGCTAGTGGTTTGGTACTGGGACAGCTCTACGAGCAGTACTTC